This TCR beta chain was captured by sequencing in a study of vaccination and CD4 T cells after COVID-19. Treatment noted: approximately 11-day PBMC culture with coronavirus spike peptide pools or control peptides (ViraFEST assay). Regarding this clonotype: Its specificity is not known.

Sequencing of the DNA from cultured CD4+ T cells was carried out with the Oncomine TCR Beta short-read assay. Genomic DNA was drawn out of CD4+ T cells grown in culture. TCRdb called the PCR reads again in MiXCR, with one record for every CDR3 protein. Counted here are about 11,000 distinct CDR3 sequences, 25% occurring once; the ten biggest clones make up around 25%. Looked up from germline, CDR1 is SGHVS and CDR2 is FQNEAQ. The CDR3 covers 16 residues. V was clipped by 5 bases and J by 3 bases; unmatched bases: 6. The sequence was collected from a human donor who had recovered from COVID-19. This sample comprised CD4+ T cells from blood, cultured in vitro, obtained after SARS-CoV-2 vaccination. The chain joins TRBV7-8 to TRBJ2-3; 12 bases agree with TRBD1. In DNA form, the CDR3 reads TGTGCCAGCAGCACCCGGGACAGGGGGCGAACAGATACGCAGTATTTT. This sequence encodes CASSTRDRGRTDTQYF.